The 16 T cell receptor beta chains listed next were all sequenced from one sample in a study of blood T cells in healthy people across ages. PCR was performed a second time for roughly 7 to 12 cycles using a sample-barcoded 5' primer and a J-beta primer mix. One entry per CDR3 protein results from TCRdb running MiXCR on the 5' RACE reads. The data contain 1.5 million or so distinct CDR3 sequences, approximately 42% of them singletons. What was sequenced was blood. Receptors originate from a woman aged 18-29 years in good health.

This clonotype was counted a single time. This sequence joins TRBV7-9 and TRBJ1-1; maybe TRBD1 (6 bases). Germline V gene lookup returns CDR1 SEHNR and CDR2 FQNEAQ (reference sequence). Trimming shortened V by 5 bases and J by 1 base, and 17 bases separated the two germline ends. This CDR3 has 16 amino acids. CDR3 DNA sequence: TGTGCCAGCAGCCATCCTCTCCAGGGGAAGAACACTGAAGCTTTCTTT. It is translated as CASSHPLQGKNTEAFF. Together with reference TRBV7-9 and TRBJ1-1, the CDR3 gives the full variable domain: DTGVSQNPRHKITKRGQNVTFRCDPISEHNRLYWYRQTLGQGPEFLTYFQNEAQLEKSRLLSDRFSAERPKGSFSTLEIQRTEQGDSAMYLCASSHPLQGKNTEAFFGQGTRLTVV.

In this sample, this clonotype turned up a few times. The CDR3: CASSDWTGGYGYTF. The CDR3 region has the DNA TGCGCCAGCAGCGACTGGACAGGGGGATATGGCTACACCTTC. The gene calls are TRBV5-1 and TRBJ1-2; TRBD1 aligns across 10 bases. CDR1 and CDR2 from the germline V gene are SGHRS and YFSETQ. The CDR3 has 14 amino acids. Trimming removed 4 bases from V and 5 bases from J; junction bases left unmatched: 5.

This chain joins TRBV6-1 and TRBJ2-1, with D uncertain. Germline CDR1 is MNHNS and CDR2 is SASEGT. V lost 2 bases and J lost 11, with 7 bases in between. This CDR3 comprises 11 residues. For the CDR3, the DNA is TGTGCCAGCAGTGAATCCTACAAGCAGTTCTTC. It specifies CASSESYKQFF.

This chain joins TRBV7-3 and TRBJ2-1; D uncertain. Trimming took 7 bases from V and 15 from J, leaving 7 bases between them. The CDR3 spans 8 residues. Germline V CDR1 and CDR2: SGHTA, FQGTGA. In nucleotides, the CDR3 is TGTGCCAGCACGTTGGGGTTCTTC. As protein: CASTLGFF.

This chain connects TRBV6-6 to TRBJ2-5; 11 bases align to TRBD2. This CDR3 has 15 residues. Germline trimming cut 5 bases from V and 11 bases from J; bases unmatched to any gene: 13. CDR1 is MNHNY and CDR2 is SVGAGI in the germline V gene (reference sequence). The CDR3 sequence is CASSRGLAGPNEQYF. The CDR3 DNA reads TGTGCCAGCAGTAGAGGACTAGCGGGTCCAAATGAGCAGTACTTC.

The chain couples TRBV11-2 to TRBJ2-1, with TRBD2 matching over 8 bases. Near its end, the DNA agrees better with TRBJ2-7, so the J call may be wrong. The CDR3 length is 16 residues. Germline V gene lookup returns CDR1 SGHAT and CDR2 FQNNGV. CDR3 in amino acids: CASSLVALAGYNEQYF. CDR3 in DNA: TGTGCCAGCAGCTTAGTGGCTCTAGCGGGCTACAATGAGCAGTACTTC.

The genes are TRBV9 and TRBJ2-7; D possibly corresponds to TRBD2 (5 bases). CDR3 length: 15 amino acids. Germline assignment: CDR1 SGDLS and CDR2 YYNGEE. Between the trimmed V and J ends, which lost 1 base and 7 bases, there was a span of 18 bases. Here the CDR3 DNA reads TGTGCCAGCAGCGTATCGGAGTGGGAGAACAATGAGCAGTACTTC. This codes for CASSVSEWENNEQYF.

CDR3 sequence reads: CASSLRIPETDTQYF. CDR3 DNA: TGTGCCAGCAGCTTAAGGATCCCGGAGACAGATACGCAGTATTTT. The chain links TRBV7-8 to TRBJ2-3; D is unresolved. Germline CDR1 reads SGHVS; CDR2 reads FQNEAQ. This CDR3 is 15 amino acids long. V was cut by 2 bases and J by 3 bases, with 12 bases left in between.

This rearrangement joins TRBV6-1 to TRBJ1-2; 8 bases are shared with TRBD1. The CDR3 spans 15 residues. The V gene's germline CDR1 is MNHNS and CDR2 SASEGT. Unmatched junction bases numbered 5, after V lost 2 bases and J lost 3 bases. In nucleotides, the CDR3 is TGTGCCAGCAGTGAATCAGGGGGCTCTTACTATGGCTACACCTTC. Encoded protein: CASSESGGSYYGYTF.

In its sample, this clonotype was seen a few times. This chain links TRBV29-1 with TRBJ1-2; 8 bases map to TRBD1. Germline CDR1 SQVTM, CDR2 ANQGSEA. The length of the CDR3 is 14 residues. J lost 3 bases, V lost 4 bases, and 7 bases had no gene match. CDR3 DNA sequence: TGCAGCGTTGCTTGGACAGGGCTGGACTATGGCTACACCTTC. It specifies CSVAWTGLDYGYTF. Full variable domain (outside the CDR3, taken from reference TRBV29-1 and TRBJ1-2): SAVISQKPSRDICQRGTSLTIQCQVDSQVTMMFWYRQQPGQSLTLIATANQGSEATYESGFVIDKFPISRPNLTFSTLTVSNMSPEDSSIYLCSVAWTGLDYGYTFGSGTRLTVV.

This clonotype appeared a single time. This chain joins TRBV7-2 and TRBJ2-1; the match to TRBD1 covers 9 bases. There are 15 residues in the CDR3. Germline V gives CDR1 SGHTA, CDR2 FQGNSA. V shed 1 base, J shed 7 bases, and the junction held 5 bases outside the gene matches. CDR3 sequence reads: CASSLVRTGENEQFF. CDR3 nucleotides: TGTGCCAGCAGCTTAGTTCGGACAGGGGAGAATGAGCAGTTCTTC.

CDR3 sequence: CSAGGDSDQPQHF. DNA for the CDR3: TGCAGTGCTGGGGGGGACAGTGATCAGCCCCAGCATTTT. The chain combines TRBV20-1 with TRBJ1-5, with TRBD1 matching 7 bases. Looked up from germline, CDR1 is DFQATT and CDR2 is SNEGSKA (reference sequence). The V segment lost 5 bases and the J segment 5 bases; nucleotides outside the gene matches: 6. The CDR3 spans 13 residues.

For the CDR3, the DNA is TGCGCCACAACAGCGGACACAATTAATTCACCCCTCCACTTT. This gives the protein CATTADTINSPLHF. This chain joins TRBV10-2 and TRBJ1-6, with TRBD1 as a possible D gene (5 bases). Germline V gene lookup returns CDR1 WSHSY and CDR2 SAAADI. The V end lost 10 bases, the J end lost 6 bases, and 16 bases lay between the germline ends. This CDR3 is 14 amino acids long.

The chain carries TRBV12-3 or TRBV12-4 and TRBJ2-1; 15 nucleotides align to TRBD2. V lost 1 base and J lost 9; bases outside the gene matches: 4. The CDR3 has 16 amino acids. The CDR3 DNA follows: TGTGCCAGCAGTTTAGGTCGGACTAGCGGGAGGGGTGAGCAGTTCTTC. It yields the protein CASSLGRTSGRGEQFF.

The rearrangement uses TRBV11-2 and TRBJ2-3; D possibly corresponds to TRBD1 (5 bases). Germline CDR1 reads SGHAT; CDR2 reads FQNNGV. The germline V and J ends were trimmed by 1 base and 8 bases, with 13 bases remaining between them. This CDR3 has 14 amino acids. CDR3 sequence reads: CASSLVGASGTQYF. CDR3 sequence (DNA): TGTGCCAGCAGCTTAGTAGGGGCTTCCGGTACGCAGTATTTT.

This clonotype was found a few times. The chain joins TRBV27 to TRBJ2-1; D ambiguous. This CDR3 comprises 15 residues. Germline loops: CDR1 MNHEY, CDR2 SMNVEV (reference sequence). V lost 6 bases, J lost 2 bases, and 14 bases lay in between. CDR3 sequence (DNA): TGTGCCAGCAGACCCCAGGTCGCGGCCTACAATGAGCAGTTCTTC. Protein: CASRPQVAAYNEQFF.